The 19 T cell receptor beta chains presented below share a single source sample, sequenced in a study of human T cells and chemical hapten exposure. Time point denoted: patch test 1, 2 weeks after DPC sensitization. Specified treatment: therapeutic diphenylcyclopropenone sensitization with weekly scalp DPC. TCRdb re-called the RACE reads through MiXCR, storing one row per CDR3 protein. The sample lists some 80,000 distinct CDR3 sequences, around a tenth seen once, with approximately 4% in the top ten. The sequences come from whole blood, collected in connection with sensitization to the hapten diphenylcyclopropenone (DPC). The receptors come from a woman between 50 and 59 years old with alopecia areata. Some clones in this sample may be carry-over from other donors' samples.

This clonotype was found many times. The chain combines TRBV12-3 or TRBV12-4 with TRBJ2-3; maybe TRBD2 (5 bases). Trimming shortened V by 6 bases and J by 1 base, and 17 bases separated the two germline ends. This CDR3 contains 16 residues. The CDR3 reads CASRDIAMVRTDTQYF. The DNA of the CDR3 is TGTGCCAGCAGGGATATAGCGATGGTCCGCACAGATACGCAGTATTTT.

This clonotype was seen only a few times. CDR3 amino acids: CATRSGTDYNEQFF. The CDR3 DNA reads TGTGCCACCCGTTCCGGGACAGACTACAATGAGCAGTTCTTC. This sequence joins TRBV18 and TRBJ2-1, with 7 bases that match TRBD1. The germline V gene encodes CDR1 KGHSH and CDR2 LQKENI. V dropped 10 bases and J dropped 3; count of bases not matched to a gene: 9. The CDR3 length is 14 residues.

This clonotype turned up a few times. The genes are TRBV6-1 and TRBJ2-1; 8 nucleotides match TRBD2. With 2 bases clipped from V and 8 bases from J, the junction kept 8 bases outside the gene matches. CDR1 is MNHNS and CDR2 is SASEGT in the germline V gene. CDR3 length equals 15 residues. The CDR3 nucleotides read TGTGCCAGCAGTGAACCGGGACTAGTTGCCGATGAGCAGTTCTTC. Its protein product is CASSEPGLVADEQFF.

The V call is TRBV20-1, the J call TRBJ2-1; D could derive from TRBD1 or TRBD2 (5 bases each). Germline CDR1 and CDR2: DFQATT and SNEGSKA (reference sequence). The V gene lost 6 bases and the J gene lost 2 bases, with 11 bases spanning the gap. CDR3 length: 13 residues. The CDR3 DNA reads as TGCAGTGCGTCCCGGGACCCCTACAATGAGCAGTTCTTC. This translates into CSASRDPYNEQFF.

This clonotype was picked up many times. The J gene is TRBJ1-2, the V gene TRBV29-1; D uncertain. The germline CDR1 and CDR2 sequences are SQVTM and ANQGSEA. The CDR3 sequence is 12 residues long. The V end was cut by 8 bases, the J end by 8 bases, with 18 bases between. CDR3 amino acids: CSPGYPEGGYTF. As DNA, the CDR3 is TGCAGCCCCGGTTACCCCGAAGGCGGCTACACCTTC. Variable domain in full (rest from reference TRBV29-1 and TRBJ1-2): SAVISQKPSRDICQRGTSLTIQCQVDSQVTMMFWYRQQPGQSLTLIATANQGSEATYESGFVIDKFPISRPNLTFSTLTVSNMSPEDSSIYLCSPGYPEGGYTFGSGTRLTVV.

The genes are TRBV6-5 and TRBJ2-1, with TRBD2 matching 9 bases. CDR1 and CDR2 from the germline V gene are MNHEY and SVGAGI. V shed 2 bases and J 6 bases; nucleotides not matched to a gene: 11. This CDR3 has 17 amino acids. The CDR3 loop reads CASSYDRVAGVRNEQFF. Written as DNA, the CDR3 is TGTGCCAGCAGTTACGACCGAGTAGCGGGAGTGCGCAATGAGCAGTTCTTC.

The CDR3 loop reads CASSVRGPDRTDTQYF. The CDR3 DNA follows: TGTGCCAGCAGCGTCAGGGGTCCGGACCGCACAGATACGCAGTATTTT. The chain is built from TRBV11-2 and TRBJ2-3; a possible D gene is TRBD1 (6 bases). Germline-derived CDR1 and CDR2 are SGHAT and FQNNGV. CDR3 length: 16 residues. Trimming stripped 5 bases from V and 1 base from J, with 16 bases between.

This clonotype has just a few counts. This rearrangement joins TRBV25-1 to TRBJ2-2; D not resolved. Germline CDR1 is MGHDK and CDR2 is SYGVNS. The V and J ends lost 1 base and 1 base respectively, with 7 bases between them. This CDR3 is built from 15 residues. This CDR3 is CASSEFAGNTGELFF. The CDR3 nucleotides are TGTGCCAGCAGTGAATTCGCCGGGAACACCGGGGAGCTGTTTTTT.

The gene calls are TRBV27 and TRBJ2-7; 13 bases agree with TRBD2. Germline V lookup: CDR1 MNHEY, CDR2 SMNVEV (reference sequence). The CDR3 contains 15 residues. V lost 5 bases and J lost 2; bases outside the gene matches: 3. CDR3 in amino acids: CASSLGLAGTYEQYF. The CDR3 bases are TGTGCCAGCAGTCTGGGACTAGCGGGAACCTACGAGCAGTACTTC.

This clonotype was observed a few times. The genes are TRBV5-4 and TRBJ1-2; D gene unclear. Trimming shortened V by 0 bases and J by 8 bases, and 11 bases separated the two germline ends. CDR1 is SGHNT, CDR2 YYREEE, per germline (reference sequence). This CDR3 region has 13 residues. CDR3 DNA: TGTGCCAGCAGCTTGGCACCCCACCGGGGCTACACCTTC. It yields the protein CASSLAPHRGYTF.

This clonotype was seen at least ten times. The chain combines TRBV27 with TRBJ1-5; weak D call: TRBD1 (6 bases). CDR1 is MNHEY, CDR2 SMNVEV, per germline (reference sequence). The CDR3 has 16 amino acids. The germline V and J ends were trimmed by 5 bases and 5 bases, with 19 bases remaining between them. The CDR3 DNA sequence: TGTGCCAGCAGTCCCAATCGAGGGGGATTGTATCAGCCCCAGCATTTT. The encoded protein is CASSPNRGGLYQPQHF.

This clonotype was detected only a few times. CDR3: CAWGGLAVAAREQFF. In nucleotides, the CDR3 is TGTGCCTGGGGAGGACTAGCGGTAGCCGCCCGTGAGCAGTTCTTC. V and J are TRBV30 and TRBJ2-1, with 10 bases fitting TRBD2. Germline CDR1 is GTSNPN and CDR2 is SVGIG (reference sequence). The CDR3 is 15 amino acids. Trimming took 5 bases from V and 9 from J; bases not matched to a gene: 13.

This clonotype has a handful of counts. The gene calls are TRBV6-7 and TRBJ1-6; a weak D match, TRBD1 (5 bases). Being an ORF, TRBV6-7 has a function that is uncertain. Trimming took off 5 bases at V and 0 bases at J, with 17 bases between the two ends. The CDR3 has 18 residues. The CDR3: CASSTGTPRSSYNSPLHF. The CDR3 nucleotides are TGTGCCAGCAGTACCGGGACTCCCCGGAGCTCCTATAATTCACCCCTCCACTTT.

V is TRBV19 and J is TRBJ2-1; 7 nucleotides agree with TRBD2. This CDR3 has 15 residues. Germline CDR1 LNHDA, CDR2 SQIVND (reference sequence). Germline trimming cut 7 bases from V and 6 bases from J; bases unmatched to any gene: 12. CDR3 amino acids: CASTYEPPGGNEQFF. The CDR3 DNA is TGTGCCAGTACCTATGAGCCTCCGGGAGGCAATGAGCAGTTCTTC.

The rearrangement joins TRBV4-1 to TRBJ2-5, with D hard to call. V shed 5 bases and J shed 7 bases, with 20 bases lying between them. The CDR3 extends over 15 amino acids. Germline loops: CDR1 MGHRA, CDR2 YSYEKL. The DNA of the CDR3 is TGCGCCAGCAGCACTCAATCGGACCTCACCGGGACCCAGTACTTC. It codes for CASSTQSDLTGTQYF.

This clonotype turned up a few times. V usage is TRBV7-9 and J usage is TRBJ2-4; D might be TRBD2 (5 bases). The ends were cut back, 4 bases at V and 8 bases at J, with 12 bases in the middle. The germline gives CDR1 SEHNR, CDR2 FQNEAQ (reference sequence). CDR3 length equals 13 residues. The CDR3 is CASSSGRGHIQYF. The CDR3 DNA is TGTGCCAGCAGCTCCGGACGGGGTCACATTCAGTACTTC.

This clonotype was observed at least ten times. This chain links TRBV18 with TRBJ1-4, with D uncertain. The V end was cut by 3 bases, the J end by 7 bases, with 15 bases between. This CDR3 spans 15 amino acids. Germline assignment: CDR1 KGHSH and CDR2 LQKENI. The CDR3 coding sequence is TGTGCCAGCTCACCGAGGGCGCAGGCTGGTGAAAAACTGTTTTTT. Residues: CASSPRAQAGEKLFF.

This clonotype has at least ten counts. The chain employs TRBV29-1 and TRBJ2-4; 9 bases match TRBD2. The CDR3 spans 14 residues. The trim removed 6 bases at V and 0 bases at J, leaving 3 bases unmatched. Per the germline V gene, CDR1 is SQVTM and CDR2 is ANQGSEA. The CDR3, as DNA: TGCAGCGTGGCTAGCGGGGTAGCCAAAAACATTCAGTACTTC. Translation gives CSVASGVAKNIQYF.

This clonotype has only a few counts. The chain couples TRBV4-2 to TRBJ2-5; 15 bases are shared with TRBD2. This CDR3 is 17 amino acids long. Germline V gives CDR1 LGHNA, CDR2 YNFKEQ. Trimming removed 0 bases from V and 7 bases from J; junction bases left unmatched: 6. In nucleotides, the CDR3 is TGTGCCAGCAGCCAAGATTCCCGGACTAGCGGGAGGGGGACCCAGTACTTC. Amino acids: CASSQDSRTSGRGTQYF.